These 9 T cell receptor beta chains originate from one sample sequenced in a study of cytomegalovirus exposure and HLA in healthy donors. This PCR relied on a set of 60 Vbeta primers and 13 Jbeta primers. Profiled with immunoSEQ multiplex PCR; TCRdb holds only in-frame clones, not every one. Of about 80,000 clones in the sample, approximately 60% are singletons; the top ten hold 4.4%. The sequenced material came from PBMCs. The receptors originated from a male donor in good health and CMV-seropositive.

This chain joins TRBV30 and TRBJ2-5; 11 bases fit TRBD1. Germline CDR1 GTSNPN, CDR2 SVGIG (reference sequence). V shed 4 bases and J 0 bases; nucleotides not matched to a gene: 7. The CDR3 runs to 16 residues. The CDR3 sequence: CAWNPGTGGNQETQYF. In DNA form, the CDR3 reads TGTGCCTGGAACCCGGGGACAGGGGGAAACCAAGAGACCCAGTACTTC.

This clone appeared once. Here the CDR3 reads CASSLRTRTNTEAFF. In DNA form, the CDR3 reads TGCGCCAGCAGCTTGAGGACACGTACGAACACTGAAGCTTTCTTT. This chain connects TRBV5-1 to TRBJ1-1; weak D call: TRBD1 (5 bases). Deletions cut 1 base from V and 1 base from J, with 11 bases between. This CDR3 spans 15 amino acids. The germline V gene has CDR1 SGHRS and CDR2 YFSETQ.

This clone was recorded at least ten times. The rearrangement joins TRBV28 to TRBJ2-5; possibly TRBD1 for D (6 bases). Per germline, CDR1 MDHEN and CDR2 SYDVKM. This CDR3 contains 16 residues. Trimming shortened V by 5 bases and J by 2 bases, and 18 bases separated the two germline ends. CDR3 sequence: CASSLESVGGQETQYF. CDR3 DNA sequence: TGTGCCAGCAGTCTAGAATCTGTAGGGGGTCAAGAGACCCAGTACTTC.

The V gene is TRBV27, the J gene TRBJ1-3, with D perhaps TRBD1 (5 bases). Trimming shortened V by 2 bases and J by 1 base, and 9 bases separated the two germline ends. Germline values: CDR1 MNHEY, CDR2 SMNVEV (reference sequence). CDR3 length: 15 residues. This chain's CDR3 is CASSLNYRSGNTIYF. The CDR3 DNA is TGTGCCAGCAGTTTAAATTACAGGTCTGGAAACACCATATATTTT.

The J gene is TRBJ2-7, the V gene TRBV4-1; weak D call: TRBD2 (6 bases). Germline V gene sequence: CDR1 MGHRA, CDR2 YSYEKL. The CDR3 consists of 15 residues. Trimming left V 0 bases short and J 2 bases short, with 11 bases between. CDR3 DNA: TGCGCCAGCAGCCAAGAGGTAGCGGTAGCCTACGAGCAGTACTTC. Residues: CASSQEVAVAYEQYF.

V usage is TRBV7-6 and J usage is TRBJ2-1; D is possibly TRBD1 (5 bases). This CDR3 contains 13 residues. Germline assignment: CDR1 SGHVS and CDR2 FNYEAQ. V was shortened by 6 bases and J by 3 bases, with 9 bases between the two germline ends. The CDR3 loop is CASSKDSYNEQFF. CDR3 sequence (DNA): TGTGCCAGCAGTAAAGACAGCTACAATGAGCAGTTCTTC.

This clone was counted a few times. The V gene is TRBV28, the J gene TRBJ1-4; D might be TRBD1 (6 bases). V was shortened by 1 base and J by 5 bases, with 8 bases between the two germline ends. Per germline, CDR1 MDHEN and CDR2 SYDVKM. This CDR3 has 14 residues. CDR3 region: CASSLLQGNEKLFF. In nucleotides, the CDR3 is TGTGCCAGCAGTTTATTGCAGGGGAATGAAAAACTGTTTTTT.

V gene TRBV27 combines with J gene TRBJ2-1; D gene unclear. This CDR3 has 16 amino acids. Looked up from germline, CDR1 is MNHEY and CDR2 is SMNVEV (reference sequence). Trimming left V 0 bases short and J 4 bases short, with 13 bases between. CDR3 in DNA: TGTGCCAGCAGTTTATCTTGGGCGAGTACGTACAATGAGCAGTTCTTC. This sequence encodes CASSLSWASTYNEQFF.

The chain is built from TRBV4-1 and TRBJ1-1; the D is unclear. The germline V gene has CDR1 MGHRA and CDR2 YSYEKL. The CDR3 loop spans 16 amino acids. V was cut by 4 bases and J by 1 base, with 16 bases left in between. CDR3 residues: CASSPPTPLTNTEAFF. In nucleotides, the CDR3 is TGCGCCAGCAGCCCGCCGACACCCTTAACGAACACTGAAGCTTTCTTT.